The 8 T cell receptor beta chains below come from one sample, sequenced in a study of T cells in Graves' hyperthyroidism and ophthalmopathy (dated by TCRdb to the late 2010s). Library method: multiplex PCR. The listed sequencing device is Illumina HiSeq 2000. The TCR beta CDR3 regions were amplified from RNA transcripts. The first round of RT-PCR for the TCR CDR3 was performed with the HTBI primer set and the Qiagen OneStep RT-PCR kit. TCRdb reprocessed the public reads (quality trimming at Q25 with fastp, clone calling with MiXCR) and kept in-frame beta chains. All rows with the same CDR3 protein become a single entry with the most common DNA and genes. The sample data list 550,000 to 650,000 distinct CDR3 sequences, and approximately 13% of these were observed just once. The ten largest clones capture roughly 5.7% of the sample. The sample comprised blood. Every receptor here comes from a woman aged 30 to 39 with Graves' hyperthyroidism that later progressed to Graves' ophthalmopathy.

The J gene is TRBJ2-7, the V gene TRBV24-1; D not certain. Germline CDR1 reads KGHDR; CDR2 reads SFDVKD. The CDR3 has 15 residues. Trimming cost V 4 bases and J 0 bases, with 12 bases left between them. CDR3 DNA sequence: TGTGCCACCAGTGACCCCTCCTCGGGCTCCTACGAGCAGTACTTC. Its protein product is CATSDPSSGSYEQYF.

This clonotype has at least ten counts. The gene calls are TRBV28 and TRBJ2-7; D gene uncertain. Deletions cut 3 bases from V and 6 bases from J, with 6 bases between. Germline CDR1 MDHEN, CDR2 SYDVKM. This CDR3 is built from 11 residues. The CDR3: CASSFKSEQYF. The CDR3 DNA is TGTGCCAGCAGTTTTAAGTCCGAGCAGTACTTC.

This clonotype was detected many times. The chain couples TRBV9 to TRBJ2-5, with 13 positions matching TRBD2. Germline V lookup: CDR1 SGDLS, CDR2 YYNGEE. V was pared by 0 bases and J by 3 bases, with 5 bases of the junction left unmatched. The CDR3 contains 17 residues. Here the CDR3 reads CASSVATSGRAEETQYF. CDR3 sequence (DNA): TGTGCCAGCAGCGTAGCTACTAGCGGGAGGGCAGAAGAGACCCAGTACTTC.

This clonotype was counted at least ten times. This chain links TRBV7-9 with TRBJ2-7; possibly TRBD1 for D (5 bases). V was cut by 2 bases and J by 5 bases, with 19 bases left in between. Per germline, CDR1 SEHNR and CDR2 FQNEAQ (reference sequence). This CDR3 has 16 amino acids. The CDR3 spells CASSLNSRVDGNEQYF. The CDR3 nucleotides read TGTGCCAGCAGCTTAAATTCCAGGGTGGATGGGAACGAGCAGTACTTC.

This clonotype was observed a handful of times. The V and J genes are TRBV29-1 and TRBJ2-5; no reliable D call. V was trimmed by 0 bases and J by 4 bases, leaving 15 bases between them. In germline, CDR1 is SQVTM, CDR2 ANQGSEA. The CDR3 covers 15 residues. The CDR3 DNA reads TGCAGCGTTGAAGATCAAACGCGGCGGCGAGAGACCCAGTACTTC. It is translated as CSVEDQTRRRETQYF.

V is TRBV19 and J is TRBJ2-4; D is perhaps TRBD2 (6 bases). V lost 3 bases to trimming and J lost 0 bases, with 9 bases between them. This CDR3 comprises 15 residues. Germline V lookup: CDR1 LNHDA, CDR2 SQIVND (reference sequence). The CDR3 protein is CASSIPGLAKNIQYF. CDR3 in DNA: TGTGCCAGTAGTATCCCGGGACTAGCCAAAAACATTCAGTACTTC.

Many counts were recorded for this clonotype. The gene calls are TRBV2 and TRBJ2-1; TRBD1 matches at 7 bases. The CDR3 sequence is 14 residues long. Germline loops: CDR1 SNHLY, CDR2 FYNNEI. After removal of 6 bases from V and 8 bases from J, the junction contained 10 bases not matched to a gene. CDR3 DNA: TGTGCCAGCAGGGACAGGTCTCAGTGGGATGAGCAGTTCTTC. As protein: CASRDRSQWDEQFF. The full variable domain, its missing parts supplied by reference TRBV2 and TRBJ2-1, is EPEVTQTPSHQVTQMGQEVILRCVPISNHLYFYWYRQILGQKVEFLVSFYNNEISEKSEIFDDQFSVERPDGSNFTLKIRSTKLEDSAMYFCASRDRSQWDEQFFGPGTRLTVL.

This clonotype was detected many times. The rearrangement uses TRBV24-1 and TRBJ1-2; 9 bases map to TRBD1. This CDR3 is 18 amino acids long. Germline CDR1 reads KGHDR; CDR2 reads SFDVKD. J was trimmed by 5 bases and V by 2 bases; bases with no gene match: 14. The CDR3 DNA reads TGTGCCACCAGTGATTCAGAACTCGGACAGGGGTTTTGGTATGGCTACACCTTC. Its translation: CATSDSELGQGFWYGYTF.